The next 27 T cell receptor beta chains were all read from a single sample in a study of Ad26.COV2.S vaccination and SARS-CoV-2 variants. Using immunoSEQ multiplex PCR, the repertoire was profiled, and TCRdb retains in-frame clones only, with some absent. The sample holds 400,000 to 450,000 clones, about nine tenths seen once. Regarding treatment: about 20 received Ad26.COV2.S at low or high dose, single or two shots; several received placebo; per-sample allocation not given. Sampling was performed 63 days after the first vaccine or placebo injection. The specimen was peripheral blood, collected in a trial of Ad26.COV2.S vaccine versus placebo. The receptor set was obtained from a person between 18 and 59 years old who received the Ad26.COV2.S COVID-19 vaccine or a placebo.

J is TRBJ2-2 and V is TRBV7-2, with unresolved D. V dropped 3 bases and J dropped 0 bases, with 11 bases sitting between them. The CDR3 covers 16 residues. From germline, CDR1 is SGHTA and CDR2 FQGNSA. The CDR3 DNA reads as TGTGCCAGCAGCTTGGTCTCGAGTACGAACACCGGGGAGCTGTTTTTT. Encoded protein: CASSLVSSTNTGELFF.

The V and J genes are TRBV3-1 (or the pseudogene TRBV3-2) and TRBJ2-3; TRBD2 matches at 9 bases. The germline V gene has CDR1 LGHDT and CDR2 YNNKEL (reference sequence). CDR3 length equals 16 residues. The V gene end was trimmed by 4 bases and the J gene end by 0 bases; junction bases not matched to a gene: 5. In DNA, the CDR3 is TGTGCCAGCAGCCGGCGCGGGAGGGGGAGCACAGATACGCAGTATTTT. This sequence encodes CASSRRGRGSTDTQYF.

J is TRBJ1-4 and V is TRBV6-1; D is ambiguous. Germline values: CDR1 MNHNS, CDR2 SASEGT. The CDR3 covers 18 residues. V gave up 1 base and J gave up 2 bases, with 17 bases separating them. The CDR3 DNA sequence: TGTGCCAGCAGTGAAGGCAGTTACCACCTGGGGACTAATGAAAAACTGTTTTTT. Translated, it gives CASSEGSYHLGTNEKLFF.

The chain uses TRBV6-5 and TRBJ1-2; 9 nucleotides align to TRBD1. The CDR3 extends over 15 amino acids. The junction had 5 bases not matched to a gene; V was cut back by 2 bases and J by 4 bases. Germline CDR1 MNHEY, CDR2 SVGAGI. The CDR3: CASSYPTGGGYGYTF. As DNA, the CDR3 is TGTGCCAGCAGTTACCCGACAGGGGGAGGCTATGGCTACACCTTC.

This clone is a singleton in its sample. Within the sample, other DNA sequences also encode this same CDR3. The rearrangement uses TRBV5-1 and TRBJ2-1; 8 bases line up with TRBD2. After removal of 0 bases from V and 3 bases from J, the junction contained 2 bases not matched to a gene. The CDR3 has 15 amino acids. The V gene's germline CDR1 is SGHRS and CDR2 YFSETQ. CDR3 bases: TGCGCCAGCAGCTTGGCACTAGCGGACTACAATGAGCAGTTCTTC. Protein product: CASSLALADYNEQFF. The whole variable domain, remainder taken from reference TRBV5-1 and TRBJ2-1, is KAGVTQTPRYLIKTRGQQVTLSCSPISGHRSVSWYQQTPGQGLQFLFEYFSETQRNKGNFPGRFSGRQFSNSRSEMNVSTLELGDSALYLCASSLALADYNEQFFGPGTRLTVL.

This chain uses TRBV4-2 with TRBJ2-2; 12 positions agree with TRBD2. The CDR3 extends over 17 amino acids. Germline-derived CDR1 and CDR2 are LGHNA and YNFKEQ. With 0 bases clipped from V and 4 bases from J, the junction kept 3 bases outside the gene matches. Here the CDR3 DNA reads TGTGCCAGCAGCCAAGAAGGACTAGCGGGATTCACCGGGGAGCTGTTTTTT. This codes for CASSQEGLAGFTGELFF.

The CDR3 region is CASISGRGPSYNEQFF. DNA for the CDR3: TGTGCCAGCATTTCCGGTCGGGGGCCCTCCTACAATGAGCAGTTCTTC. The rearrangement links TRBV7-9 to TRBJ2-1; D is perhaps TRBD1 or TRBD2 (6 bases each). Germline V CDR1 and CDR2: SEHNR, FQNEAQ (reference sequence). V lost 7 bases and J 0 bases, leaving 16 bases between the germline ends. CDR3 size: 16 residues.

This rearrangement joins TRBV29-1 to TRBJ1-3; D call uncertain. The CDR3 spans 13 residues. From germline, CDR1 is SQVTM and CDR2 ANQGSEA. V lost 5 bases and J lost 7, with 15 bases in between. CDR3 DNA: TGCAGCGTTCATCTGAGAGGTGGTAACACCATATATTTT. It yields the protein CSVHLRGGNTIYF.

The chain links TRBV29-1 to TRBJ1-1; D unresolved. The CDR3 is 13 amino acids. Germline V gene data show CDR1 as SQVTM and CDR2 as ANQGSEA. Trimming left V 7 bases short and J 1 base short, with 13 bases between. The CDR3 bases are TGCAGCGCTGAGGGTCCGGAGAACACTGAAGCTTTCTTT. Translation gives CSAEGPENTEAFF.

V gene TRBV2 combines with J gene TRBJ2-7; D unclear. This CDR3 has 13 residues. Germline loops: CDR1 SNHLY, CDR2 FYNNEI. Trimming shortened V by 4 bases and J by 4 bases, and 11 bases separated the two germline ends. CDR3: CASSGAGGYEQYF. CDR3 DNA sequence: TGTGCCAGCAGTGGGGCAGGCGGATACGAGCAGTACTTC.

CDR3 protein: CASSWTATNEKLFF. The CDR3 region has the DNA TGCGCCAGCAGCTGGACAGCAACTAATGAAAAACTGTTTTTT. V gene TRBV5-1 combines with J gene TRBJ1-4; TRBD1 might be the D (6 bases). Germline V gives CDR1 SGHRS, CDR2 YFSETQ. This CDR3 spans 14 amino acids. V lost 3 bases, J lost 0 bases, and 6 bases lay in between.

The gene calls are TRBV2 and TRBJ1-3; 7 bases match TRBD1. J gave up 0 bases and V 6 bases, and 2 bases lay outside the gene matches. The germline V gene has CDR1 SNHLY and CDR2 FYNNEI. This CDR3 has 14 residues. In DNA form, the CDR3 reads TGTGCCAGCAGGGACAGGTTCTCTGGAAACACCATATATTTT. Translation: CASRDRFSGNTIYF. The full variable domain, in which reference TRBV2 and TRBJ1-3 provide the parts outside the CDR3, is EPEVTQTPSHQVTQMGQEVILRCVPISNHLYFYWYRQILGQKVEFLVSFYNNEISEKSEIFDDQFSVERPDGSNFTLKIRSTKLEDSAMYFCASRDRFSGNTIYFGEGSWLTVV.

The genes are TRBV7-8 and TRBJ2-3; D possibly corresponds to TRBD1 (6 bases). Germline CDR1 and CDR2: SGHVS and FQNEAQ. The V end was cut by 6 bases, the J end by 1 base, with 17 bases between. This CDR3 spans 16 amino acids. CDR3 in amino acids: CASRGTIIGGTDTQYF. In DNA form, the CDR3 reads TGTGCCAGCAGGGGGACAATTATAGGGGGCACAGATACGCAGTATTTT.

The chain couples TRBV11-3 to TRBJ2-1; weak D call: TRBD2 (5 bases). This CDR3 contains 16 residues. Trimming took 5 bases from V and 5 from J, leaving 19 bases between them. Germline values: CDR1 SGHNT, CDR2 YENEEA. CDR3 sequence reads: CASSPGLTTGNNEQFF. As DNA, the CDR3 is TGTGCCAGCAGCCCAGGACTGACTACTGGCAACAATGAGCAGTTCTTC.

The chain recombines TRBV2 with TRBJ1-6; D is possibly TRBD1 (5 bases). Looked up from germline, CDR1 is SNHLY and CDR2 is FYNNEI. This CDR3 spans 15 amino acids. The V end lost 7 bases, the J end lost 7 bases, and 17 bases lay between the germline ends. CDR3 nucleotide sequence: TGTGCCAGCACCGTGGTGGGACCGCGAAATTCACCCCTCCACTTT. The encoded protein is CASTVVGPRNSPLHF.

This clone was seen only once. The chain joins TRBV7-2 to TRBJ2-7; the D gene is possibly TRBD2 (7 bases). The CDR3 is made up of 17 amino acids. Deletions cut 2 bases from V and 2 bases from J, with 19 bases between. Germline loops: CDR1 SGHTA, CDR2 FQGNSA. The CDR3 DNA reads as TGTGCCAGCAGCTTACCAGGGGTCGCGGGAGACGCCTACGAGCAGTACTTC. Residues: CASSLPGVAGDAYEQYF.

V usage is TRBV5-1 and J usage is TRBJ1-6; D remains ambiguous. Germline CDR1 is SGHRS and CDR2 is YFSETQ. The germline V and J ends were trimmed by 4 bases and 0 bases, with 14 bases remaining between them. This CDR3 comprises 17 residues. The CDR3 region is CASSEGGPSSYNSPLHF. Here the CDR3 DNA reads TGCGCCAGCAGCGAGGGAGGGCCTAGCTCCTATAATTCACCCCTCCACTTT. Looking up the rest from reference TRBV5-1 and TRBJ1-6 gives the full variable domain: KAGVTQTPRYLIKTRGQQVTLSCSPISGHRSVSWYQQTPGQGLQFLFEYFSETQRNKGNFPGRFSGRQFSNSRSEMNVSTLELGDSALYLCASSEGGPSSYNSPLHFGNGTRLTVT.

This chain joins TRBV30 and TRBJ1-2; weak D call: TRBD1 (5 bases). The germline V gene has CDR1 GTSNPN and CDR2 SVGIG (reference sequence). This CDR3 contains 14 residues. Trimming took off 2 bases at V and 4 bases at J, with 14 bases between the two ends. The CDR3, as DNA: TGTGCCTGGAGTACGAGGGGCATTGGCTATGGCTACACCTTC. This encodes CAWSTRGIGYGYTF. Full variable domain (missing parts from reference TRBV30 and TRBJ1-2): SQTIHQWPATLVQPVGSPLSLECTVEGTSNPNLYWYRQAAGRGLQLLFYSVGIGQISSEVPQNLSASRPQDRQFILSSKKLLLSDSGFYLCAWSTRGIGYGYTFGSGTRLTVV.

The CDR3 DNA reads as TGTGCCAGCAGCAAAGGGCCGCACAGGGGACAGAACACTGAAGCTTTCTTT. This codes for CASSKGPHRGQNTEAFF. The chain links TRBV13 to TRBJ1-1; 7 bases agree with TRBD1. J was trimmed by 1 base and V by 5 bases; bases with no gene match: 13. The CDR3 covers 17 residues. CDR1 PRHDT and CDR2 FYEKMQ come from the germline V gene (reference sequence).

In DNA, the CDR3 is TGTGCCAGCAGCTCCAATGGGGCTACTAACTATGGCTACACCTTC. Translation: CASSSNGATNYGYTF. The chain links TRBV11-2 to TRBJ1-2; the D gene is possibly TRBD1 (5 bases). V lost 4 bases to trimming and J lost 0 bases, with 12 bases between them. Germline lookup yields CDR1 SGHAT and CDR2 FQNNGV. The CDR3 sequence is 15 residues long.

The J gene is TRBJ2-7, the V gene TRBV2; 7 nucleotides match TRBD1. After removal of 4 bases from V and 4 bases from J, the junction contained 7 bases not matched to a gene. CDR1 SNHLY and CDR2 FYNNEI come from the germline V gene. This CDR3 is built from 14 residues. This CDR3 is CASSGTGPRYEQYF. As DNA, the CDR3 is TGTGCCAGCAGTGGGACAGGCCCAAGGTACGAGCAGTACTTC.

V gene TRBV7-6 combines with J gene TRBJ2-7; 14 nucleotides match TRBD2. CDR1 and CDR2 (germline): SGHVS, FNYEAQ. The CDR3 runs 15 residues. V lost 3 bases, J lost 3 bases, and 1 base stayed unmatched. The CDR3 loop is CASSLTSGRVYEQYF. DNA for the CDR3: TGTGCCAGCAGCTTGACTAGCGGGAGGGTCTACGAGCAGTACTTC. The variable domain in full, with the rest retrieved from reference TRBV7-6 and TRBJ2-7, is GAGVSQSPRYKVTKRGQDVALRCDPISGHVSLYWYRQALGQGPEFLTYFNYEAQQDKSGLPNDRFSAERPEGSISTLTIQRTEQRDSAMYRCASSLTSGRVYEQYFGPGTRLTVT.

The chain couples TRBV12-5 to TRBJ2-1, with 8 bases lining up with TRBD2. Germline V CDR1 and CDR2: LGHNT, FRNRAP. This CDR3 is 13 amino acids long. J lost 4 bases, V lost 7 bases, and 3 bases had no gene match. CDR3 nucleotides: TGTGCTAGTGCGACTAGCGAGTACAATGAGCAGTTCTTC. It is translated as CASATSEYNEQFF.

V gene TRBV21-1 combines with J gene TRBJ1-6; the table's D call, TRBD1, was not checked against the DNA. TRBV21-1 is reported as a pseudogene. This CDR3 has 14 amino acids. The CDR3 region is CASSAYGTDSPLHF. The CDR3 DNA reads TGTGCCAGCAGCGCCTACGGGACAGATTCACCCCTCCACTTT.

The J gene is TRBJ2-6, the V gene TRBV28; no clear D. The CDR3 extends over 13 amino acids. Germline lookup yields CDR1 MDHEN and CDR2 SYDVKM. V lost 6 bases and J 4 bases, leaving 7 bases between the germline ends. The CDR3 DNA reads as TGTGCCAGCAGAAGCTCCGGGGCCAACGTCCTGACTTTC. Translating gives CASRSSGANVLTF.

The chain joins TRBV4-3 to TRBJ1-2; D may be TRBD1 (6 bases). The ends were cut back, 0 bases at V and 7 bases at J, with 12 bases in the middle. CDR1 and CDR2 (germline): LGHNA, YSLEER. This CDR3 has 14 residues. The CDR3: CASSQDWGTSGYTF. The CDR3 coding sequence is TGCGCCAGCAGCCAAGACTGGGGGACATCTGGCTACACCTTC.

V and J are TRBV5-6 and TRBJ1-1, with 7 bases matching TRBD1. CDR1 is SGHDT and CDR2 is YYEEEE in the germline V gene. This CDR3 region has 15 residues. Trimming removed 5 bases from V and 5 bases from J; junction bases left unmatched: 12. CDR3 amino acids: CASRRDRSLGTEAFF. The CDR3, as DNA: TGTGCCAGCAGGAGGGACAGATCTCTGGGGACTGAAGCTTTCTTT.